These T cell receptor beta chains were read from a single sample in a study of cytomegalovirus exposure and HLA in healthy donors. Assay: immunoSEQ multiplex PCR; the TCRdb copy retains only in-frame clones and omits some. The table has around 210,000 clones, approximately 81% seen once. Sequencing was carried out using PBMCs. These receptors were obtained from a girl aged 2 to 9 in good health and CMV-seronegative. CDR3s include the opening cysteine and the closing phenylalanine or tryptophan. The D gene is left open where the match is weak. Where a row states a size, it is once, few, many or the class of an expanded clone; other rows omit it.

clone_size	d_call	v_call	j_call	cdr3_nt	cdr3_aa
-	-	TRBV5-6	TRBJ1-1	TGTGCCAGCAGCTTGCAGAGGAGTAACACTGAAGCTTTCTTT	CASSLQRSNTEAFF
-	TRBD1	TRBV25-1	TRBJ2-1	TGTGCCAGCAGTGGGACAGGGGTGGGCAATGAGCAGTTCTTC	CASSGTGVGNEQFF
once	TRBD1	TRBV14	TRBJ1-5	TGTGCCAGCAGCCTTCCGACAGGGGGGGTGGGCAATCAGCCCCAGCATTTT	CASSLPTGGVGNQPQHF
-	-	TRBV10-3	TRBJ2-3	TGTGCCATGGGGAGGGGGATGGACACAGATACGCAGTATTTT	CAMGRGMDTDTQYF
-	TRBD2	TRBV14	TRBJ2-1	TGTGCCAGCAGCCAAGAGACCAGCGGGAAGATTTACAATGAGCAGTTCTTC	CASSQETSGKIYNEQFF
-	-	TRBV7-3	TRBJ2-5	TGTGCCAGCAGCTTAAGGCCCTCCCAGACCCAGTACTTC	CASSLRPSQTQYF
-	TRBD2	TRBV6-4	TRBJ2-1	TGTGCCAGCAGCAAAACACTAGCGGGCAATGAGCAGTTCTTC	CASSKTLAGNEQFF
once	TRBD2	TRBV7-6	TRBJ2-3	TGTGCCAGCAGCTTGGGACTAGCGGGAGGCACAGATACGCAGTATTTT	CASSLGLAGGTDTQYF
-	-	TRBV6-1	TRBJ2-2	TGTGCCAGCAGTGAGGGGGGACACACCGGGGAGCTGTTTTTT	CASSEGGHTGELFF
few	TRBD2	TRBV6-1	TRBJ2-3	TGTGCCAGCTCTCTAGCGGGAGACCTTACGCAGTATTTT	CASSLAGDLTQYF
-	TRBD1	TRBV5-4	TRBJ1-2	TGTGCCAGCAGTCCCAGGACAGGAGCTAACTATGGCTACACCTTC	CASSPRTGANYGYTF
-	TRBD1	TRBV6-5	TRBJ1-1	TGTGCCAGCAGTTCGACAGGGTATAACACTGAAGCTTTCTTT	CASSSTGYNTEAFF
once	-	TRBV11-2	TRBJ1-6	TGTGCCAGCAGCTTAGAGGGAGGGACGCTTAATTCACCCCTCCACTTT	CASSLEGGTLNSPLHF
-	TRBD1	TRBV29-1	TRBJ1-2	TGCAGCGTTGTATCCGGACAGGGGGCGTATGGCTACACCTTC	CSVVSGQGAYGYTF
-	TRBD1	TRBV30	TRBJ1-2	TGTGCCTGGGACAGGGGTGTGTCCTATGGCTACACCTTC	CAWDRGVSYGYTF
-	TRBD1	TRBV5-1	TRBJ1-2	TGCGCCAGCAGCTTGGGAGGACAGGGTTACTATGACTACACCTTC	CASSLGGQGYYDYTF
-	-	TRBV5-1	TRBJ2-3	TGCGCCAGCAGCGACGCAGGGGCAGATACGCAGTATTTT	CASSDAGADTQYF
few	-	TRBV11-2	TRBJ1-2	TGTGCCAGCAGCTCTCACCGGGACTTTGAGGGCGGCTACACCTTC	CASSSHRDFEGGYTF
-	TRBD2	TRBV5-1	TRBJ2-3	TGCGCCAGCAGAGGGACTATCAGCACAGATACGCAGTATTTT	CASRGTISTDTQYF
-	TRBD1	TRBV5-1	TRBJ2-5	TGCGCCAGCGGAAGACAGGGGGAGCCCCAAGAGACCCAGTACTTC	CASGRQGEPQETQYF
-	TRBD1	TRBV7-9	TRBJ2-7	TGTGCCAGCAGCTTATGGACAGGGGACCTCTACGAGCAGTACTTC	CASSLWTGDLYEQYF
-	TRBD2	TRBV7-6	TRBJ2-2	TGTGCCAGCAGCTCGACGCGGGGGAACAATGCGAACACCGGGGAGCTGTTTTTT	CASSSTRGNNANTGELFF
-	-	TRBV27	TRBJ2-2	TGTGCCAGCAGTTTGGGGCAGGGGAACACCGGGGAGCTGTTTTTT	CASSLGQGNTGELFF
-	-	TRBV12-5	TRBJ1-2	TGTGCTAGTGGCTTGGGGACGGGGTATGGCTACACCTTC	CASGLGTGYGYTF
-	-	TRBV5-1	TRBJ2-5	TGCGCCAGCAGCCCCGGACTAGGGGGGGGGACCCAGTACTTC	CASSPGLGGGTQYF
few	TRBD1	TRBV28	TRBJ1-2	TGTGCCAGCAAGCCAGGGGGCTATGGCTACACCTTC	CASKPGGYGYTF
-	-	TRBV15	TRBJ2-7	TGTGCCACCAGCAGAGATCGACAGCCAACCTACGAGCAGTACTTC	CATSRDRQPTYEQYF